A selection of T cell receptor beta chains follows, all from one sample in a study of T cell responses to AZD1222 COVID-19 vaccine. The protocol was immunoSEQ multiplex PCR, while the TCRdb copy is restricted to in-frame clones and leaves out a portion. The sample lists 110,000 or so clones; 85% to 90% were seen once. Sequenced material: peripheral blood, taken 28 days after the second AZD1222 dose. The source of these receptors is an adult who received the AZD1222 COVID-19 vaccine. Each CDR3 is given with its conserved first and last residue. Each record gives: J gene, V gene, CDR3 protein.

TRBJ1-6	TRBV19	CASSISGTANSPLHF
TRBJ2-1	TRBV6-4	CASSDSSGYNEQFF
TRBJ1-2	TRBV30	CACNRDHYGYTF
TRBJ2-1	TRBV30	CAWERDRFNEQFF
TRBJ1-5	TRBV2	CASRSIGSRGNQPQHF
TRBJ2-7	TRBV7-2	CASSLPGVSYEQYF
TRBJ2-7	TRBV19	CASSIAYRDEQYF
TRBJ1-5	TRBV19	CASSGQGAANQPQHF
TRBJ1-1	TRBV18	CASSLPGAGNTEAFF
TRBJ1-2	TRBV28	CASGPNPNYGYTF
TRBJ2-5	TRBV27	CASSLAGAETQYF
TRBJ2-7	TRBV19	CASSIRTGTYEQYF
TRBJ1-4	TRBV15	CATSRDRARQEKLFF
TRBJ2-7	TRBV7-9	CASSPEASSYEQYF
TRBJ1-5	TRBV27	CASSGKAGASNQPQHF
TRBJ1-4	TRBV27	CASSSPDSGSRKLFF
TRBJ1-2	TRBV2	CASKFQLGQNYGYTF